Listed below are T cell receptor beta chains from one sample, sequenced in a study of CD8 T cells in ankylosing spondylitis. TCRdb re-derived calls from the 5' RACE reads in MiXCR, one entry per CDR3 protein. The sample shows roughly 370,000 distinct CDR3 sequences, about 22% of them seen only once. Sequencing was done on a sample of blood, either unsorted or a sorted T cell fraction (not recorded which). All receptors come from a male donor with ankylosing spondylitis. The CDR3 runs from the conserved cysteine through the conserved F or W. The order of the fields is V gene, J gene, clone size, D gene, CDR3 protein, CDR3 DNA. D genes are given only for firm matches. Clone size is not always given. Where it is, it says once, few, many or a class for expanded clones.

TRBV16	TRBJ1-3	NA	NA	CASSQFLRENTIYF	TGTGCCAGCAGCCAATTTCTGCGGGAGAACACCATATATTTT
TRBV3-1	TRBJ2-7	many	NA	CASRGNYEQYF	TGTGCCAGCAGGGGGAACTACGAGCAGTACTTC
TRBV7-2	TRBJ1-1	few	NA	CASSAGRQTEAFF	TGTGCCAGCAGCGCAGGACGGCAAACAGAAGCTTTCTTT
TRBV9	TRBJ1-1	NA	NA	CASSVDWGRSTEAFF	TGTGCCAGCAGCGTAGATTGGGGGAGAAGTACTGAAGCTTTCTTT
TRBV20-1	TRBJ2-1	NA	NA	CSASVRAAYNEQFF	TGCAGTGCTAGCGTTCGGGCTGCCTACAATGAGCAGTTCTTC
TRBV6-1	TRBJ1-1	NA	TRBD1	CASSARTGGHTEAFF	TGTGCCAGCAGTGCAAGAACAGGGGGGCACACTGAAGCTTTCTTT
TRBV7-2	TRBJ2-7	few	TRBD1	CASSLQWTGASYEQYF	TGTGCCAGCAGCTTACAGTGGACAGGGGCCTCCTACGAGCAGTACTTC
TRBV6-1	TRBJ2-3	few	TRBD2	CASSELAGGPDTQYF	TGTGCCAGCTCAGAACTAGCGGGAGGGCCGGATACGCAGTATTTT
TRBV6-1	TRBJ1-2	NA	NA	CASSETADPTTF	TGTGCCAGCAGTGAAACGGCGGACCCAACCACCTTC
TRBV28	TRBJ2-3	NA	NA	CASRWGVTDTQYF	TGTGCCAGCAGGTGGGGGGTAACAGATACGCAGTATTTT
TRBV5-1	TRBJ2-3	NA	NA	CASSLSGDLRDTQYF	TGCGCCAGCAGCTTGAGCGGCGACCTCCGGGATACGCAGTATTTT
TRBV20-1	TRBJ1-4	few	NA	CSASSFGPLGVDEKLFF	TGCAGTGCTAGTTCGTTTGGTCCCCTCGGGGTAGATGAAAAACTGTTTTTT
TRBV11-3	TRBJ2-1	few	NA	CASSSSLWNNEQFF	TGTGCCAGCAGCTCGTCTTTGTGGAACAATGAGCAGTTCTTC
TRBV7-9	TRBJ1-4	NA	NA	CASSPTGSTNEKLFF	TGTGCCAGCAGCCCAACAGGGTCCACTAATGAAAAACTGTTTTTT
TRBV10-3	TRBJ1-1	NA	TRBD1	CAIRGQPNTEAFF	TGTGCCATCAGGGGACAGCCTAACACTGAAGCTTTCTTT
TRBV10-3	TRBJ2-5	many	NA	CAISEAALQETQYF	TGTGCCATCAGTGAGGCAGCCCTCCAAGAGACCCAGTACTTC
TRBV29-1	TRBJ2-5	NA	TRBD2	CSVREGRQETQYF	TGCAGCGTTCGGGAGGGCCGACAAGAGACCCAGTACTTC
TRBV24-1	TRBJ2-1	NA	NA	CATSAEGKFYNEQFF	TGTGCCACCAGTGCAGAGGGAAAGTTCTACAATGAGCAGTTCTTC
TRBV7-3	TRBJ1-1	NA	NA	CASSATPNTEAFF	TGTGCCAGCAGCGCCACACCGAACACTGAAGCTTTCTTT
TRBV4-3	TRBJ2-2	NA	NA	CASSQDPMYSGELFF	TGCGCCAGCAGCCAAGATCCCATGTACTCCGGGGAGCTGTTTTTT
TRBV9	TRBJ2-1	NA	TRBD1	CASSGQGTYNEQFF	TGTGCCAGCAGCGGACAGGGGACCTACAATGAGCAGTTCTTC
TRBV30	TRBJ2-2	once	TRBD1	CAWRRQGTGELFF	TGTGCCTGGAGGAGACAGGGGACCGGGGAGCTGTTTTTT
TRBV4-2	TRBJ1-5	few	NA	CASSLTWGNEKSNQPQHF	TGTGCCAGCAGCCTGACATGGGGGAATGAGAAAAGCAATCAGCCCCAGCATTTT
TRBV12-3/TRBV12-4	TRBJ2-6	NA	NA	CASSLYRGTGANVLTF	TGTGCCAGCAGTTTATATCGGGGGACTGGGGCCAACGTCCTGACTTTC
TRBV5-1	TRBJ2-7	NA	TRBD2	CASSPRTSGGTYEQYF	TGCGCCAGCAGCCCCAGGACTAGCGGAGGTACCTACGAGCAGTACTTC
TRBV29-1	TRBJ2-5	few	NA	CSVGENREGTQYF	TGCAGCGTGGGGGAGAATCGGGAAGGGACCCAGTACTTC
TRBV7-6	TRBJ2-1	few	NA	CASSLGLVEQFF	TGTGCCAGCAGCTTAGGACTAGTTGAGCAGTTCTTC
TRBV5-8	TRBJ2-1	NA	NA	CASSSLTDNYSYNEQFF	TGTGCCAGCAGCTCCCTAACCGACAACTACTCCTACAATGAGCAGTTCTTC
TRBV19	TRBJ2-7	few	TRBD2	CASNLGGGEQYF	TGTGCCAGTAACCTTGGCGGGGGCGAGCAGTACTTC
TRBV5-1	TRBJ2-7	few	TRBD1	CASRHGTATYEQYF	TGCGCCAGCAGACACGGGACAGCAACCTACGAGCAGTACTTC
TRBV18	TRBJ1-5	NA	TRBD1	CASSPGTGGNQPQHF	TGTGCCAGCTCACCCGGGACAGGGGGTAATCAGCCCCAGCATTTT
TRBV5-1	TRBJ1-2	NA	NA	CASSYSGRPANYGYTF	TGCGCCAGCAGCTACTCAGGACGTCCAGCTAACTATGGCTACACCTTC
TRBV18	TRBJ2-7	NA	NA	CASSPGGSAIGEQYF	TGTGCCAGCTCACCCGGGGGCTCCGCCATCGGGGAGCAGTACTTC
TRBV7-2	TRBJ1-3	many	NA	CASSLAPGDSGNTIYF	TGTGCCAGCAGCTTAGCACCCGGGGATTCTGGAAACACCATATATTTT
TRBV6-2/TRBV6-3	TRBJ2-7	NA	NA	CASSTGTAYEQYF	TGTGCCAGCAGCACAGGTACGGCCTACGAGCAGTACTTC
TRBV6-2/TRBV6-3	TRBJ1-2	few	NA	CASSFIYGYTF	TGTGCCAGCAGTTTCATCTATGGCTACACCTTC
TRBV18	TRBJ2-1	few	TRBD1	CASSPLRLTGGNYNEQFF	TGTGCCAGCTCACCACTTCGCCTGACAGGGGGCAACTACAATGAGCAGTTCTTC
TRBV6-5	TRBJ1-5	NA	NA	CASSYRQNQPQHF	TGTGCCAGCAGTTACAGGCAGAATCAGCCCCAGCATTTT
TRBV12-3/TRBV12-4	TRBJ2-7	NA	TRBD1	CASGTGPFVQYF	TGTGCCAGTGGGACAGGTCCCTTTGTGCAGTACTTC
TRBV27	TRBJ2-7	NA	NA	CASSFPGAGIYEQYF	TGTGCCAGCAGTTTCCCGGGAGCGGGCATTTACGAGCAGTACTTC
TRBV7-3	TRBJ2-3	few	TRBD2	CASSLGLAGGADTQYF	TGTGCCAGCAGCTTAGGCCTAGCGGGAGGAGCAGATACGCAGTATTTT